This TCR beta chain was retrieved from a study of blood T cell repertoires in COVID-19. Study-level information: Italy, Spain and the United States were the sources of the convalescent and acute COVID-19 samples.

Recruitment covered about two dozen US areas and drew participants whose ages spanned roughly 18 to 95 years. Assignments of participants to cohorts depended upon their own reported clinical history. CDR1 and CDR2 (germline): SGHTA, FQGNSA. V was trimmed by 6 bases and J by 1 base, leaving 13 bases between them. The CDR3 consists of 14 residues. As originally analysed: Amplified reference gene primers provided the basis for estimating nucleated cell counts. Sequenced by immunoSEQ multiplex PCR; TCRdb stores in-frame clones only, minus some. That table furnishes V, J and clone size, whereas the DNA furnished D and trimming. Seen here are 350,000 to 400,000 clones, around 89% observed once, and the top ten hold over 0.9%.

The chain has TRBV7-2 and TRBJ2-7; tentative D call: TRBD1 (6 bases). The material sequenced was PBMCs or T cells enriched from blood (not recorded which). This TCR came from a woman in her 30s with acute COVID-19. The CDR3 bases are TGTGCCAGCAGTCCTGGGGGCGCGTCCTACGAGCAGTACTTC. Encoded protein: CASSPGGASYEQYF.